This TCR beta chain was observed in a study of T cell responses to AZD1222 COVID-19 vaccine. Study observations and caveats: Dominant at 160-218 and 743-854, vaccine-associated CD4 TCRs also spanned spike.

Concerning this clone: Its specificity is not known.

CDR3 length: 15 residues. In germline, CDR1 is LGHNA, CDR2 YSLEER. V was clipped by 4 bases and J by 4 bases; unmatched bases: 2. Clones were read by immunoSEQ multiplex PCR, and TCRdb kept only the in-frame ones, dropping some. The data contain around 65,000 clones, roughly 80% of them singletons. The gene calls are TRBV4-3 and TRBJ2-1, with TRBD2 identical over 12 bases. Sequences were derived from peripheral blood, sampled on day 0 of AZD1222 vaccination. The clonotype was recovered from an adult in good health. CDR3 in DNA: TGCGCCAGCAGCCCCGGGACTAGCGGGTACAATGAGCAGTTCTTC. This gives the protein CASSPGTSGYNEQFF.